The 9 T cell receptor beta chains presented below share a single source sample, sequenced in a study of OX40 agonist ivuxolimab in advanced cancers. Profiling relied on immunoSEQ multiplex PCR, and the TCRdb table lists in-frame clones only, not all of them. The profile shows roughly 100,000 clones, roughly 95% of them singletons. Source: CD4+ or CD8+ T cells sorted from blood, taken in a trial of the OX40 agonist ivuxolimab. These receptors all stem from an adult with an advanced solid tumor such as melanoma, head and neck, liver or kidney cancer.

Here the CDR3 DNA reads TGTGCCAGCAGTAGGACAGCAGGAAACACCATATATTTT. Amino acid sequence: CASSRTAGNTIYF. The genes are TRBV6-5 and TRBJ1-3, with a weak D call TRBD1 (6 bases). The V gene's germline CDR1 is MNHEY and CDR2 SVGAGI. The CDR3 runs to 13 residues. Deletions cut 5 bases from V and 4 bases from J, with 9 bases between.

This chain joins TRBV30 and TRBJ2-6; tentative D call: TRBD2 (5 bases). The CDR3 consists of 17 residues. Between the trimmed V and J ends, which lost 2 bases and 0 bases, there was a span of 14 bases. Germline V gene sequence: CDR1 GTSNPN, CDR2 SVGIG (reference sequence). The CDR3 sequence is CAWSFGLLTSGANVLTF. In nucleotides, the CDR3 is TGTGCCTGGAGTTTCGGACTTCTGACCTCTGGGGCCAACGTCCTGACTTTC.

The gene calls are TRBV19 and TRBJ1-3, with TRBD1 matching over 10 bases. Losses at the gene ends were 5 bases for V and 1 base for J; bases not matched to a gene: 5. The CDR3 contains 16 residues. Germline CDR1 LNHDA, CDR2 SQIVND (reference sequence). CDR3 region: CASSGWDRGSGNTIYF. Written as DNA, the CDR3 is TGTGCCAGTAGTGGATGGGACAGGGGATCTGGAAACACCATATATTTT.

V usage is TRBV29-1 and J usage is TRBJ1-2; 8 positions match TRBD1. Germline V gene sequence: CDR1 SQVTM, CDR2 ANQGSEA. This CDR3 spans 15 amino acids. The J segment lost 2 bases and the V segment lost 5 bases, leaving 10 bases of the junction unmatched. The CDR3 sequence is CSVPMTGEENYGYTF. As DNA, the CDR3 is TGCAGCGTTCCCATGACAGGGGAGGAGAACTATGGCTACACCTTC.

This chain links TRBV29-1 with TRBJ1-1; the D gene is possibly TRBD1 (6 bases). Germline lookup yields CDR1 SQVTM and CDR2 ANQGSEA. Between the trimmed V and J ends, which lost 3 bases and 2 bases, there was a span of 13 bases. The CDR3 length is 14 residues. The CDR3 DNA follows: TGCAGCGTTGAGGGACACAGCCGAAACACTGAAGCTTTCTTT. Its protein product is CSVEGHSRNTEAFF.

The rearrangement joins TRBV30 to TRBJ2-7; D gene unclear. V lost 4 bases and J lost 7, with 11 bases in between. Germline-derived CDR1 and CDR2 are GTSNPN and SVGIG (reference sequence). The CDR3 loop spans 11 amino acids. DNA of the CDR3: TGTGCCTGGATGTCGGGTAGGGAGCAGTACTTC. This encodes CAWMSGREQYF.

This chain joins TRBV9 and TRBJ1-2; no clear D. V lost 6 bases, J lost 8 bases, and 23 bases lay in between. Germline V gives CDR1 SGDLS, CDR2 YYNGEE. The CDR3 length is 15 residues. CDR3 DNA sequence: TGTGCCAGCAAGCGGGAAGCTTATTCCCCGGGCGGCTACACCTTC. It codes for CASKREAYSPGGYTF.

This clone was observed once. The chain is built from TRBV6-6 and TRBJ1-2; D uncertain. The CDR3 has 14 amino acids. The V gene lost 2 bases and the J gene lost 4 bases, with 11 bases spanning the gap. In germline, CDR1 is MNHNY, CDR2 SVGAGI (reference sequence). The CDR3 DNA reads TGTGCCAGCAGTTACCCGGACCCCAGCTATGGCTACACCTTC. Amino acids: CASSYPDPSYGYTF.

Regarding this clone: At one of its ends the junction is not consistent with the germline gene, which may arise from a read error. This sequence joins TRBV6-6 and TRBJ2-5; TRBD2 aligns across 9 bases. CDR3 length: 11 residues. Germline V gene data show CDR1 as MNHNY and CDR2 as SVGAGI (reference sequence). The CDR3 DNA reads as TGTGCCACCCTGGCGGGGGGGGTTTCTAACTTC. It is translated as CATLAGGVSNF.